The present TCR beta chain was sequenced within a study of CD8 T cells in ankylosing spondylitis. MiXCR was run by TCRdb on the 5' RACE reads, yielding one entry per CDR3 protein. The profile shows 210,000 or so distinct CDR3 sequences, roughly 25% of them singletons. The V gene end was trimmed by 0 bases and the J gene end by 10 bases; junction bases not matched to a gene: 5. Germline values: CDR1 SQVTM, CDR2 ANQGSEA. There are 15 residues in the CDR3. The chain has TRBV29-1 and TRBJ2-1; TRBD2 matches 14 bases. This receptor was identified in a male donor with ankylosing spondylitis or in good health (not recorded which). The sample comprised blood, either unsorted or a sorted T cell fraction (not recorded which). In nucleotides, the CDR3 is TGCAGCGTTGAAGACGGACTAGCGGGAGGACTGGAGCAGTTCTTC. Translation gives CSVEDGLAGGLEQFF.